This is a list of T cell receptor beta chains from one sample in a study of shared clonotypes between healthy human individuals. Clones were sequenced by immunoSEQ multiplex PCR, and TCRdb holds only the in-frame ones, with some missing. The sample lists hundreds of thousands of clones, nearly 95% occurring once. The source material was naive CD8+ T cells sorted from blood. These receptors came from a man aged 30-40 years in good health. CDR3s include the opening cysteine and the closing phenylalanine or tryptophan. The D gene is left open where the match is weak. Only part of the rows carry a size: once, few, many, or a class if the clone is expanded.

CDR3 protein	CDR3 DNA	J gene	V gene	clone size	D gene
CASSLRRTYEQYF	TGTGCCAGCAGTTTGCGGAGGACCTACGAGCAGTACTTC	TRBJ2-7	TRBV27	NA	NA
CASSLESDQRNYEQYF	TGTGCCAGCAGCTTAGAGTCGGACCAAAGGAATTACGAGCAGTACTTC	TRBJ2-7	TRBV13	NA	NA
CASSQSRDSYGYTF	TGTGCCAGCAGCCAATCCCGGGACAGCTATGGCTACACCTTC	TRBJ1-2	TRBV14	few	TRBD1
CASSYSRSGELFF	TGTGCCAGCAGTTACTCGAGAAGCGGGGAGCTGTTTTTT	TRBJ2-2	TRBV6-5	NA	NA
CASSLVGADTQYF	TGTGCCAGCAGTTTAGTGGGCGCAGATACGCAGTATTTT	TRBJ2-3	TRBV27	once	NA
CASSLGTSLGNEQFF	TGTGCCAGCAGCTTAGGGACCTCCCTCGGCAATGAGCAGTTCTTC	TRBJ2-1	TRBV7-8	NA	NA
CASSLTEPGLAKDTQYF	TGCGCCAGCAGCCTCACGGAACCGGGACTAGCAAAAGATACGCAGTATTTT	TRBJ2-3	TRBV4-1	NA	TRBD2
CASSQEHNFGFTDTQYF	TGCGCCAGCAGCCAAGAGCATAATTTCGGATTCACAGATACGCAGTATTTT	TRBJ2-3	TRBV4-1	NA	NA
CAWTPGILNTEAFF	TGTGCCTGGACCCCCGGCATATTGAACACTGAAGCTTTCTTT	TRBJ1-1	TRBV30	NA	NA
CASSQGSGGRLYEQYF	TGCGCCAGCAGCCAAGGTAGCGGGGGCCGGCTATACGAGCAGTACTTC	TRBJ2-7	TRBV4-1	NA	TRBD2
CASSQQLAGEETQYF	TGCGCCAGCAGCCAGCAGCTAGCGGGAGAAGAGACCCAGTACTTC	TRBJ2-5	TRBV4-1	NA	TRBD2
CSVDMHGELFF	TGCAGCGTTGACATGCATGGTGAGCTGTTTTTT	TRBJ2-2	TRBV29-1	NA	NA
CAWSPPEWGGVFDEQFF	TGTGCCTGGAGTCCCCCGGAATGGGGTGGTGTGTTCGATGAGCAGTTCTTC	TRBJ2-1	TRBV30	NA	NA
CASSAGLSTDTQYF	TGCGCCAGCAGCGCAGGACTAAGTACAGATACGCAGTATTTT	TRBJ2-3	TRBV10-2	NA	NA
CASSGGGLGYEQFF	TGTGCCAGCAGCGGGGGAGGACTCGGGTATGAGCAGTTCTTC	TRBJ2-1	TRBV9	NA	NA
CSVEAQGETYEQYF	TGCAGCGTTGAAGCACAGGGGGAAACCTACGAGCAGTACTTC	TRBJ2-7	TRBV29-1	NA	TRBD1
CASSPTSNQPQHF	TGCGCCAGCAGCCCAACTAGCAATCAGCCCCAGCATTTT	TRBJ1-5	TRBV5-1	NA	NA
CASSPPRRAFQETQYF	TGTGCCAGCTCACCACCGCGCAGGGCCTTCCAAGAGACCCAGTACTTC	TRBJ2-5	TRBV18	NA	NA
CASSLIASGSPSSYEQYF	TGTGCCAGCAGCTTAATTGCTAGCGGGAGCCCGAGCTCCTACGAGCAGTACTTC	TRBJ2-7	TRBV11-2	NA	TRBD2
CASQVGTQYF	TGTGCCAGCCAGGTGGGGACCCAGTACTTC	TRBJ2-5	TRBV2	NA	NA